The following is a TCR beta chain sequence with its context. The antigen remains unidentified. This sample also contains other DNA sequences that code for the same CDR3. The entry originates in a study of beta chain features in type 1 diabetes. Study-level points and caveats: Short templates might get an advantage during PCR, and this would be equal in patients and controls.

CDR1 is SQVTM, CDR2 ANQGSEA, per germline. This CDR3 spans 14 amino acids. V was pared by 4 bases and J by 4 bases, with 11 bases between. Expressed TCRB transcripts were sequenced after all isolated RNA was converted to cDNA. Repertoires were generated with immunoSEQ multiplex PCR, while TCRdb's copy carries only in-frame clones and drops some. The data hold 240,000 or so clones, with about 30% observed a single time. This clonotype was sampled from a young man in good health. The sequencing input was central memory CD4+ T cells from blood. The chain carries TRBV29-1 and TRBJ2-6; D perhaps matches TRBD1 (6 bases). The CDR3 reads CSVVGAPGANVLTF. The CDR3 bases are TGCAGCGTTGTGGGGGCCCCGGGGGCCAACGTCCTGACTTTC.